These 21 T cell receptor beta chains were sequenced from one sample in a study of OX40 agonist ivuxolimab in advanced cancers. Clones were sequenced by immunoSEQ multiplex PCR, and TCRdb holds only the in-frame ones, with some missing. The sample lists 71,000 or so clones; 86% were seen once. Source: CD4+ or CD8+ T cells sorted from blood, taken in a trial of the OX40 agonist ivuxolimab. The source is an adult with an advanced solid tumor such as melanoma, head and neck, liver or kidney cancer.

The chain combines TRBV10-3 with TRBJ1-1, with 10 bases lining up with TRBD1. V shed 2 bases and J 2 bases; nucleotides not matched to a gene: 8. The CDR3 contains 17 residues. Germline V gene data show CDR1 as ENHRY and CDR2 as SYGVKD. The CDR3 protein is CAISERSDRGRNTEAFF. The CDR3 DNA reads as TGTGCCATCAGTGAGCGGTCAGACAGGGGGCGAAACACTGAAGCTTTCTTT.

The rearrangement uses TRBV28 and TRBJ2-3, with 7 bases identical to TRBD2. Germline V gene sequence: CDR1 MDHEN, CDR2 SYDVKM. The CDR3 covers 12 residues. The ends lost 8 bases at V and 6 bases at J; junction bases unmatched: 5. CDR3 protein: CASAGGRDTQYF. DNA of the CDR3: TGTGCCAGCGCCGGGGGGAGGGATACGCAGTATTTT.

With regard to this clone: This same CDR3 is encoded by further DNA sequences in the sample. The rearrangement links TRBV18 to TRBJ2-5, with D uncertain. CDR1 KGHSH and CDR2 LQKENI come from the germline V gene. The V end lost 3 bases, the J end lost 2 bases, and 4 bases lay between the germline ends. The CDR3 runs 12 residues. The CDR3 sequence: CASSPGQETQYF. In DNA form, the CDR3 reads TGTGCCAGCTCACCGGGTCAAGAGACCCAGTACTTC.

V usage is TRBV7-2 and J usage is TRBJ2-7, with a possible D match to TRBD2 (5 bases). There are 14 residues in the CDR3. The germline V and J ends were trimmed by 0 bases and 7 bases, with 13 bases remaining between them. Germline lookup yields CDR1 SGHTA and CDR2 FQGNSA. CDR3 coding DNA: TGTGCCAGCAGCTTAGCAGGCGGGTTGGGGGAGCAGTACTTC. This sequence encodes CASSLAGGLGEQYF.

The sample holds a few counts of this clone. The V and J genes are TRBV5-6 and TRBJ2-7, with 7 bases lining up with TRBD1. The germline CDR1 and CDR2 sequences are SGHDT and YYEEEE. V trimming: 4 bases; J trimming: 3 bases; junction bases outside the gene matches: 13. There are 16 residues in the CDR3. CDR3 nucleotide sequence: TGTGCCAGCAGCCACCGTTTCAGGGGGTCGGGCTACGAGCAGTACTTC. Its protein is CASSHRFRGSGYEQYF.

The chain couples TRBV10-3 to TRBJ1-4; a possible D gene is TRBD1 (5 bases). V lost 3 bases to trimming and J lost 0 bases, with 5 bases between them. Looked up from germline, CDR1 is ENHRY and CDR2 is SYGVKD. The CDR3 is made up of 14 amino acids. DNA for the CDR3: TGTGCCATCAGTGACAGGGCAACTAATGAAAAACTGTTTTTT. Its translation: CAISDRATNEKLFF.

The CDR3 loop is CASTGQGTDEQFF. The CDR3 DNA reads as TGCGCCAGCACGGGACAGGGGACCGATGAGCAGTTCTTC. The J gene is TRBJ2-1, the V gene TRBV10-2; 10 nucleotides line up with TRBD1. There are 13 residues in the CDR3. The trim removed 7 bases at V and 8 bases at J, leaving 5 bases unmatched. Germline loops: CDR1 WSHSY, CDR2 SAAADI.

The rearrangement links TRBV5-1 to TRBJ1-3; 7 bases map to TRBD1. This CDR3 has 18 residues. In germline, CDR1 is SGHRS, CDR2 YFSETQ. The V gene end was trimmed by 2 bases and the J gene end by 0 bases; junction bases not matched to a gene: 11. For the CDR3, the DNA is TGCGCCAGCAGCTTTATCTCGGGACAGACTAGCTCTGGAAACACCATATATTTT. Protein: CASSFISGQTSSGNTIYF.

This chain links TRBV27 with TRBJ2-6; unclear D gene. In germline, CDR1 is MNHEY, CDR2 SMNVEV (reference sequence). CDR3 length: 13 amino acids. V lost 6 bases to trimming and J lost 1 base, with 4 bases between them. The CDR3 spells CASRGSGANVLTF. In nucleotides, the CDR3 is TGTGCCAGCAGGGGGTCTGGGGCCAACGTCCTGACTTTC.

J is TRBJ1-4 and V is TRBV2; D unresolved. V lost 8 bases and J 8 bases, leaving 12 bases between the germline ends. The germline V gene encodes CDR1 SNHLY and CDR2 FYNNEI. The CDR3 has 12 amino acids. DNA of the CDR3: TGTGCCAGCCGGCCCCCGGGGGAAAAACTGTTTTTT. This sequence encodes CASRPPGEKLFF.

On this clone itself: A junction boundary mismatches the germline segment, possibly from a read error. CDR3 coding DNA: TGTGCCAGCAGCCAAGATTTCCTCGGGAGGGTAGCCGAGCAGCACTTC. Translated: CASSQDFLGRVAEQHF. The chain links TRBV14 to TRBJ2-7; TRBD2 aligns across 8 bases. This CDR3 comprises 16 residues. Germline-derived CDR1 and CDR2 are SGHDN and FVKESK.

The chain has TRBV7-9 and TRBJ2-1, with 11 positions matching TRBD2. The germline V gene encodes CDR1 SEHNR and CDR2 FQNEAQ (reference sequence). Losses at the gene ends were 4 bases for V and 5 bases for J; bases not matched to a gene: 4. CDR3 length: 15 amino acids. As DNA, the CDR3 is TGTGCCAGCAGCTCCCCGACTAGCGGGAACAATGAGCAGTTCTTC. This translates into CASSSPTSGNNEQFF.

V and J are TRBV5-1 and TRBJ2-6; D is ambiguous. The V gene lost 4 bases and the J gene lost 4 bases, with 15 bases spanning the gap. Germline V gives CDR1 SGHRS, CDR2 YFSETQ. The CDR3 is 16 residues long. CDR3 DNA: TGCGCCAGCAGCCCCCGTGGACGTCCCGGGGCCAACGTCCTGACTTTC. It specifies CASSPRGRPGANVLTF.

This chain joins TRBV2 and TRBJ2-3, with D possibly matching TRBD2 (6 bases). Germline loops: CDR1 SNHLY, CDR2 FYNNEI. The germline V and J ends were trimmed by 8 bases and 1 base, with 10 bases remaining between them. This CDR3 region has 13 residues. In DNA, the CDR3 is TGTGCCAGCGGGACTCGGGGCACAGATACGCAGTATTTT. Encoded protein: CASGTRGTDTQYF.

Judged by abundance, this clone is medium-sized. The chain links TRBV7-3 to TRBJ2-7, with D hard to call. Germline lookup yields CDR1 SGHTA and CDR2 FQGTGA. This CDR3 is 16 amino acids long. V dropped 1 base and J dropped 2 bases, with 15 bases sitting between them. CDR3 residues: CASSLNRVGSTYEQYF. The CDR3 nucleotides read TGTGCCAGCAGCTTAAACCGAGTGGGCAGTACCTACGAGCAGTACTTC.

The V call is TRBV18, the J call TRBJ2-1, with 10 bases identical to TRBD2. Germline V gene lookup returns CDR1 KGHSH and CDR2 LQKENI. V dropped 3 bases and J dropped 0; count of bases not matched to a gene: 2. CDR3 size: 16 residues. For the CDR3, the DNA is TGTGCCAGCTCACCGCCTAGCGGGAGCTCCTACAATGAGCAGTTCTTC. This codes for CASSPPSGSSYNEQFF.

On this clone itself: Other DNA sequences within the sample encode an identical CDR3. The V call is TRBV29-1, the J call TRBJ1-1, with TRBD1 as a possible D gene (6 bases). Deletions cut 0 bases from V and 4 bases from J, with 12 bases between. Germline V gene data show CDR1 as SQVTM and CDR2 as ANQGSEA. The CDR3 contains 14 residues. The CDR3 spells CSVEEGGGGTEAFF. In DNA form, the CDR3 reads TGCAGCGTTGAAGAAGGGGGAGGGGGCACTGAAGCTTTCTTT.

The CDR3 coding sequence is TGTGCCAGCAGCTTGGCTAGCAGAAGCTCCTACAATGAGCAGTTCTTC. It yields the protein CASSLASRSSYNEQFF. This chain connects TRBV5-4 to TRBJ2-1; possibly TRBD2 for D (5 bases). Germline CDR1 SGHNT, CDR2 YYREEE (reference sequence). The CDR3 contains 16 residues. Deletions cut 0 bases from V and 0 bases from J, with 10 bases between.

This clone was seen only once. The chain combines TRBV5-1 with TRBJ2-2; TRBD2 agrees at 7 bases. The germline V gene encodes CDR1 SGHRS and CDR2 YFSETQ. J lost 1 base, V lost 1 base, and 7 bases had no gene match. This CDR3 comprises 17 residues. The CDR3 sequence: CASSLLGLAVNTGELFF. The CDR3 DNA reads as TGCGCCAGCAGCTTGCTCGGGCTAGCGGTGAACACCGGGGAGCTGTTTTTT.

The rearrangement links TRBV19 to TRBJ2-7; D is unclear. Germline V lookup: CDR1 LNHDA, CDR2 SQIVND (reference sequence). Deletions cut 1 base from V and 5 bases from J, with 9 bases between. The length of the CDR3 is 13 residues. The CDR3 sequence is CASSIAWRDEQYF. The CDR3 bases are TGTGCCAGTAGTATAGCCTGGCGCGACGAGCAGTACTTC.

V gene TRBV7-2 combines with J gene TRBJ1-1; 8 positions match TRBD1. Trimming took 5 bases from V and 5 from J; bases not matched to a gene: 10. Per germline, CDR1 SGHTA and CDR2 FQGNSA. This CDR3 comprises 15 residues. The CDR3 reads CASSSRQGIDTEAFF. The CDR3 DNA reads as TGTGCCAGCAGCAGCAGACAGGGGATAGATACTGAAGCTTTCTTT.